What follows are 6 T cell receptor beta chains derived from one specimen sequenced in a study of technical replicates of blood from a few donors. TCRdb keeps only in-frame clones here, not all; method: immunoSEQ multiplex PCR. This table holds about 70,000 clones, almost 98% found once. Sequenced input: T cells isolated from PBMCs. These receptor sequences come from a human donor in good health.

The CDR3 DNA sequence: TGTGCCAGTAGTCCGCGACAGCTAAGGGCCCAAGAGACCCAGTACTTC. Residues: CASSPRQLRAQETQYF. The chain recombines TRBV19 with TRBJ2-5, with a possible D match to TRBD1 (5 bases). The germline V and J ends were trimmed by 5 bases and 1 base, with 17 bases remaining between them. This CDR3 is 16 amino acids long. Germline CDR1 and CDR2: LNHDA and SQIVND (reference sequence).

The chain carries TRBV19 and TRBJ1-6, with 9 bases aligning to TRBD1. This CDR3 has 14 amino acids. V shed 3 bases and J 7 bases; nucleotides not matched to a gene: 1. Germline V gives CDR1 LNHDA, CDR2 SQIVND (reference sequence). CDR3 region: CASSMTGGNSPLHF. The CDR3, as DNA: TGTGCCAGTAGTATGACAGGGGGGAATTCACCCCTCCACTTT.

The J gene is TRBJ1-5, the V gene TRBV7-9; D is undetermined. CDR1 is SEHNR, CDR2 FQNEAQ, per germline (reference sequence). The V end lost 1 base, the J end lost 2 bases, and 6 bases lay between the germline ends. The CDR3 consists of 14 residues. As DNA, the CDR3 is TGTGCCAGCAGCTTAGGGCAAGGCAATCAGCCCCAGCATTTT. Protein product: CASSLGQGNQPQHF. Complete variable domain (other parts from reference TRBV7-9 and TRBJ1-5): DTGVSQNPRHKITKRGQNVTFRCDPISEHNRLYWYRQTLGQGPEFLTYFQNEAQLEKSRLLSDRFSAERPKGSFSTLEIQRTEQGDSAMYLCASSLGQGNQPQHFGDGTRLSIL.

V and J are TRBV30 and TRBJ1-5, with D tentatively TRBD1 (5 bases). V lost 4 bases and J 7 bases, leaving 14 bases between the germline ends. CDR3 size: 13 residues. Germline CDR1 reads GTSNPN; CDR2 reads SVGIG (reference sequence). CDR3 amino acids: CAWTRGRGQPQHF. Written as DNA, the CDR3 is TGTGCCTGGACGCGGGGAAGGGGCCAGCCCCAGCATTTT.

The chain couples TRBV6-5 to TRBJ2-7, with D possibly matching TRBD1 (7 bases). The CDR3 has 14 amino acids. From germline, CDR1 is MNHEY and CDR2 SVGAGI. V shed 6 bases and J shed 4 bases, with 16 bases lying between them. The CDR3 region is CASSRDSGGYEQYF. The DNA for the CDR3 is TGTGCCAGCAGCCGGGACAGTGGGGGGTACGAGCAGTACTTC.

This chain joins TRBV5-1 and TRBJ1-3, with 7 bases that match TRBD1. The V and J ends lost 5 bases and 4 bases, in that order; junction bases with no gene match: 3. The length of the CDR3 is 13 residues. CDR1 is SGHRS and CDR2 is YFSETQ in the germline V gene. CDR3 amino acids: CASSPRGGNTIYF. In DNA form, the CDR3 reads TGCGCCAGCAGTCCCAGGGGGGGAAACACCATATATTTT.